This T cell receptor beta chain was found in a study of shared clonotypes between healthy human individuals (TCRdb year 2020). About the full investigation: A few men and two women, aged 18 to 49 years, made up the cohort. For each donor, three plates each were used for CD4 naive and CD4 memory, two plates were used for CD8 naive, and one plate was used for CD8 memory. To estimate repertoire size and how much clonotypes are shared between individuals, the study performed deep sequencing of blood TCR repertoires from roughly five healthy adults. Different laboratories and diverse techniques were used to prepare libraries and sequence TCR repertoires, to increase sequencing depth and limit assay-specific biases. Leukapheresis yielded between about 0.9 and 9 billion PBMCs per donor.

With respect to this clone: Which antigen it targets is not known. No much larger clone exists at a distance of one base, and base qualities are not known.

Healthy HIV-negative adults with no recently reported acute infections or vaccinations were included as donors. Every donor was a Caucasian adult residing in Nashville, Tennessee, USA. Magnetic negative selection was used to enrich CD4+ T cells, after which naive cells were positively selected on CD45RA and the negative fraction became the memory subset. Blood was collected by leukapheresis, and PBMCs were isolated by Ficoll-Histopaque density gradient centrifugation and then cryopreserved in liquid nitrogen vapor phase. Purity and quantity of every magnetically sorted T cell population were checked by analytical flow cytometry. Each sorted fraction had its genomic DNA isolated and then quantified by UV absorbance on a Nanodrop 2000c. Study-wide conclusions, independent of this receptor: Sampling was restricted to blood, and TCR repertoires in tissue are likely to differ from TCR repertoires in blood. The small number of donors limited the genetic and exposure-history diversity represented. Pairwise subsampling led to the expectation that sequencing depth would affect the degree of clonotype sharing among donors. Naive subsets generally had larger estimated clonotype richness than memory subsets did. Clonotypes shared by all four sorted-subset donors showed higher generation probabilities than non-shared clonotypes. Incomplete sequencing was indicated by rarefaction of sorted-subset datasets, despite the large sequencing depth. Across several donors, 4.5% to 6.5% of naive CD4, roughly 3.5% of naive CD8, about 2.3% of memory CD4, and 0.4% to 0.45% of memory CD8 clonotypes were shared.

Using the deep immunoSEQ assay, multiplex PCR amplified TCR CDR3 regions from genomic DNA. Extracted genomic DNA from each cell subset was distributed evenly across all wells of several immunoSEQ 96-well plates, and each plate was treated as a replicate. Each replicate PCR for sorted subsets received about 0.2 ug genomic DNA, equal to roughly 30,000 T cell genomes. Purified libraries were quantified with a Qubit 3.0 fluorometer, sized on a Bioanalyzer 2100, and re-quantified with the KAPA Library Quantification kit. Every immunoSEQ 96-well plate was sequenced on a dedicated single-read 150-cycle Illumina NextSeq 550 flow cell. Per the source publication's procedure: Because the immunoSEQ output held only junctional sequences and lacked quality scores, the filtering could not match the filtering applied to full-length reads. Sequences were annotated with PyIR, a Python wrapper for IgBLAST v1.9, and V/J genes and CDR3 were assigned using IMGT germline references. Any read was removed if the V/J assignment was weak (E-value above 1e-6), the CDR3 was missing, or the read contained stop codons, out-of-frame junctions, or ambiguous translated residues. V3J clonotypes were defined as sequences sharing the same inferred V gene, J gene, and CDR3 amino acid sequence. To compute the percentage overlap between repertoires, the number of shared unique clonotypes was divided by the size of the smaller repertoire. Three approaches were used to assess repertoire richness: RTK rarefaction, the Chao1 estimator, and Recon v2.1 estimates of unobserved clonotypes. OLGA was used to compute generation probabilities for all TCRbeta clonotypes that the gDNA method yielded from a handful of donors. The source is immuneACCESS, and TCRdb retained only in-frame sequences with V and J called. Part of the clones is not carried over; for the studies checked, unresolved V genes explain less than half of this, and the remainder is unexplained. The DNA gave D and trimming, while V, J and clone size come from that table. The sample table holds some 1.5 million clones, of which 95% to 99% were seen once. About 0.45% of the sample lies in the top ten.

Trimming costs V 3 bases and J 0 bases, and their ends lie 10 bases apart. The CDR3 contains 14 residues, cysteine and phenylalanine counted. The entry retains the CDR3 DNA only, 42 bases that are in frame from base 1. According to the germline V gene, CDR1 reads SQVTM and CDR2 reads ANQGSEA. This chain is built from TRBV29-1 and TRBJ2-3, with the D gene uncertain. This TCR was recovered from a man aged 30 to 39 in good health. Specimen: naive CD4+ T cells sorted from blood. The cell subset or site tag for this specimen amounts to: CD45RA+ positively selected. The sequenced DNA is TGCAGCGTTGAGTTCGGGCCAAGCACAGATACGCAGTATTTT. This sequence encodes CSVEFGPSTDTQYF.